These 15 T cell receptor beta chains came from one sample sequenced in a study of identical twins (dated by TCRdb to the mid-2010s). Library preparation employed 5' RACE. Sequencing instrument: Illumina HiSeq 2000. In TCRdb, the public reads were trimmed at Q25 with fastp and aligned with MiXCR, with productive beta chains retained. Entries are consolidated by CDR3 protein sequence, retaining the most common genes and DNA. The sample data list about 500,000 distinct CDR3 sequences, and around an eighth of these were observed just once. Together, the top ten hold approximately 0.98% of the sample. These same records also appear under a second study, on yellow fever vaccine responses in identical twins.

The sequencing sample was made of CD4+ T cells sorted from blood. The receptors stem from a woman aged 18-29 years in good health.

In this sample, this clonotype turned up once. The chain carries TRBV11-2 and TRBJ2-1, with D hard to call. This CDR3 comprises 12 residues. The V end was cut by 5 bases, the J end by 6 bases, with 8 bases between. Per the germline V gene, CDR1 is SGHAT and CDR2 is FQNNGV. In DNA, the CDR3 is TGTGCCAGCAGCCTCGTCCTCAATGAGCAGTTCTTC. Its protein product is CASSLVLNEQFF.

In this sample, this clonotype turned up a few times. The genes are TRBV28 and TRBJ2-3; perhaps TRBD1 as D (6 bases). Germline values: CDR1 MDHEN, CDR2 SYDVKM. The CDR3 length is 15 residues. V was cut by 5 bases and J by 5 bases, with 17 bases left in between. CDR3 nucleotide sequence: TGTGCCAGCAGTCTTCTAGACCAGGGGCTAGATACGCAGTATTTT. Protein: CASSLLDQGLDTQYF.

This clonotype was picked up a small number of times. In DNA, the CDR3 is TGCAGTGCTCCCCTCCCGACCGGGGCCAGGGACGAGCAGTACTTC. This sequence encodes CSAPLPTGARDEQYF. V usage is TRBV20-1 and J usage is TRBJ2-7, with D perhaps given as TRBD1 or TRBD2 (5 bases each). The CDR3 runs 15 residues. CDR1 is DFQATT and CDR2 is SNEGSKA in the germline V gene (reference sequence). V lost 5 bases, J lost 5 bases, and 22 bases lay in between.

This clonotype was observed a few times. This chain connects TRBV6-1 to TRBJ2-3; D could derive from TRBD1 or TRBD2 (5 bases each). This CDR3 comprises 14 residues. Per the germline V gene, CDR1 is MNHNS and CDR2 is SASEGT. V was shortened by 6 bases and J by 4 bases, with 14 bases between the two germline ends. CDR3 bases: TGTGCCAGCAGCCCCGGGACCGACTCAGATACGCAGTATTTT. This gives the protein CASSPGTDSDTQYF.

This clonotype was observed many times. The gene calls are TRBV4-1 and TRBJ2-1, with D uncertain. The CDR3 contains 15 residues. In germline, CDR1 is MGHRA, CDR2 YSYEKL. The V end was cut by 5 bases, the J end by 6 bases, with 17 bases between. This CDR3 reads CASSYDTWLSNEQFF. CDR3 DNA: TGCGCCAGCAGCTACGATACCTGGTTGTCCAATGAGCAGTTCTTC.

The rearrangement uses TRBV6-8 and TRBJ1-6; D not resolved. Deletions cut 8 bases from V and 7 bases from J, with 6 bases between. Germline V lookup: CDR1 MNHGY, CDR2 SAAAGT. The CDR3 is made up of 11 amino acids. The CDR3 here is CASGRNSPLHF. CDR3 DNA: TGTGCCAGCGGAAGGAATTCACCCCTCCACTTT.

In its sample, this clonotype was seen many times. The chain is built from TRBV5-6 and TRBJ2-3, with TRBD1 identical over 8 bases. Per germline, CDR1 SGHDT and CDR2 YYEEEE. Trimming cost V 2 bases and J 14 bases; bases outside gene matches: 7. The CDR3 is 12 residues long. In DNA form, the CDR3 reads TGTGCCAGCAGCTTACGACAGGGGAAGGTGTATTTT. This encodes CASSLRQGKVYF.

This clonotype was found many times. The J gene is TRBJ2-1, the V gene TRBV5-1; tentative D call: TRBD2 (6 bases). V was cut by 2 bases and J by 0 bases, with 15 bases left in between. CDR1 is SGHRS and CDR2 is YFSETQ in the germline V gene. This CDR3 has 17 residues. CDR3 nucleotide sequence: TGCGCCAGCAGCTTTGATGAACGGGGAGGCTCCTACAATGAGCAGTTCTTC. Translated: CASSFDERGGSYNEQFF.

The chain is built from TRBV11-1 and TRBJ2-1; 11 bases line up with TRBD2. The CDR3 sequence is 18 residues long. Germline values: CDR1 SGHAT, CDR2 FQDESV (reference sequence). V shed 1 base and J 1 base; nucleotides not matched to a gene: 6. CDR3 in amino acids: CASSLGMASGRSYNEQFF. CDR3 sequence (DNA): TGTGCCAGCAGCTTAGGAATGGCTAGCGGGAGGTCCTACAATGAGCAGTTCTTC. The full variable domain, completed using reference TRBV11-1 and TRBJ2-1, is EAEVAQSPRYKITEKSQAVAFWCDPISGHATLYWYRQILGQGPELLVQFQDESVVDDSQLPKDRFSAERLKGVDSTLKIQPAELGDSAMYLCASSLGMASGRSYNEQFFGPGTRLTVL.

This clonotype was seen more than once but under ten times. The chain uses TRBV6-1 and TRBJ1-4; 7 positions match TRBD1. J gave up 8 bases and V 6 bases, and 9 bases lay outside the gene matches. Germline V lookup: CDR1 MNHNS, CDR2 SASEGT. There are 14 residues in the CDR3. The CDR3 region has the DNA TGTGCCAGCAGGACAGGGTTTAATTCGGAAAAACTGTTTTTT. Translated, it gives CASRTGFNSEKLFF.

This chain links TRBV7-2 with TRBJ2-7; the D is unclear. Germline V CDR1 and CDR2: SGHTA, FQGNSA. This CDR3 is built from 13 residues. V gave up 1 base and J gave up 6 bases, with 10 bases separating them. The CDR3 nucleotides are TGTGCCAGCAGCTTAGGGTTTGTCGGCGAGCAGTACTTC. Protein product: CASSLGFVGEQYF.

The rearrangement links TRBV19 to TRBJ2-5, with D possibly TRBD2 on 5 matching bases. Deletions cut 5 bases from V and 4 bases from J, with 14 bases between. Germline CDR1 is LNHDA and CDR2 is SQIVND (reference sequence). The CDR3 contains 14 residues. Here the CDR3 DNA reads TGTGCCAGTAGTCGTGGGAGAGGTGCAGAGACCCAGTACTTC. Translating gives CASSRGRGAETQYF.

The gene calls are TRBV7-2 and TRBJ1-4, with D perhaps TRBD1 (6 bases). Trimming took off 3 bases at V and 7 bases at J, with 12 bases between the two ends. This CDR3 spans 14 amino acids. In germline, CDR1 is SGHTA, CDR2 FQGNSA. CDR3 coding DNA: TGTGCCAGCAGCTTTGGGGCAGGGGTTGAAAAACTGTTTTTT. Translating gives CASSFGAGVEKLFF.

This clonotype was picked up many times. The chain joins TRBV7-9 to TRBJ2-1; TRBD2 matches at 11 bases. The germline V gene has CDR1 SEHNR and CDR2 FQNEAQ (reference sequence). CDR3 length: 15 residues. The trim removed 1 base at V and 5 bases at J, leaving 1 base unmatched. The CDR3: CASSLELAGDNEQFF. CDR3 DNA sequence: TGTGCCAGCAGCTTAGAACTAGCGGGAGACAATGAGCAGTTCTTC.

This chain connects TRBV15 to TRBJ2-7, with 11 bases identical to TRBD1. J was trimmed by 6 bases and V by 0 bases; bases with no gene match: 10. The CDR3 has 17 amino acids. From germline, CDR1 is LNHNV and CDR2 YYDKDF (reference sequence). The CDR3 protein is CATSRERLRTGGAEQYF. The DNA for the CDR3 is TGTGCCACCAGCAGAGAACGACTAAGGACAGGGGGCGCCGAGCAGTACTTC.